The next 26 T cell receptor beta chains were all read from a single sample in a study of blood T cell repertoires in COVID-19. The repertoire was sequenced with immunoSEQ multiplex PCR; TCRdb's copy has only in-frame clones and lacks some. The sample records 180,000 or so clones, roughly 76% being singletons. The sample consisted of peripheral blood. These receptors all stem from a woman aged 40 to 50 with COVID-19, enrolled during active disease.

The gene calls are TRBV2 and TRBJ1-1; the D is unclear. V lost 7 bases to trimming and J lost 4 bases, with 19 bases between them. Germline V gene data show CDR1 as SNHLY and CDR2 as FYNNEI. This CDR3 is built from 15 residues. Here the CDR3 reads CASKSQLGGVTEAFF. The CDR3 DNA reads as TGTGCCAGCAAAAGCCAGCTGGGCGGGGTCACTGAAGCTTTCTTT.

The rearrangement uses TRBV15 and TRBJ2-1, with 7 bases matching TRBD1. Per the germline V gene, CDR1 is LNHNV and CDR2 is YYDKDF (reference sequence). V trimming: 1 base; J trimming: 5 bases; junction bases outside the gene matches: 5. The CDR3 runs 15 residues. This CDR3 reads CATSRARTGNNEQFF. In nucleotides, the CDR3 is TGTGCCACCAGCAGAGCACGGACAGGTAACAATGAGCAGTTCTTC.

V is TRBV27 and J is TRBJ1-4; maybe TRBD1 (5 bases). Germline V CDR1 and CDR2: MNHEY, SMNVEV (reference sequence). V lost 6 bases and J 7 bases, leaving 15 bases between the germline ends. This CDR3 is 14 amino acids long. The CDR3 spells CASRTHSGGEKLFF. CDR3 sequence (DNA): TGTGCCAGCAGGACACACAGCGGGGGTGAAAAACTGTTTTTT.

The chain's CDR3 is CASSGGLAVSYEQYF. The CDR3 coding sequence is TGTGCCAGCAGCGGTGGCCTAGCGGTGTCCTACGAGCAGTACTTC. The chain links TRBV11-2 to TRBJ2-7, with 7 bases identical to TRBD2. This CDR3 is 15 amino acids long. The V segment lost 5 bases and the J segment 1 base; nucleotides outside the gene matches: 8. Germline V gene sequence: CDR1 SGHAT, CDR2 FQNNGV.

V is TRBV27 and J is TRBJ2-6; 8 nucleotides match TRBD2. CDR1 MNHEY and CDR2 SMNVEV come from the germline V gene (reference sequence). CDR3 length equals 17 residues. Trimming removed 5 bases from V and 0 bases from J; junction bases left unmatched: 6. DNA for the CDR3: TGTGCCAGCAGTGCACTAGCGGTATCCTCTGGGGCCAACGTCCTGACTTTC. It is translated as CASSALAVSSGANVLTF.

The CDR3 bases are TGCGCCAGCAGCCTTCAGACAGGGCCCGGCTATGGCTACACCTTC. Its protein product is CASSLQTGPGYGYTF. The chain recombines TRBV5-1 with TRBJ1-2; 7 bases line up with TRBD1. Trimming cost V 4 bases and J 4 bases; bases outside gene matches: 10. This CDR3 is 15 amino acids long. Germline values: CDR1 SGHRS, CDR2 YFSETQ.

The V call is TRBV11-2, the J call TRBJ2-7; TRBD1 matches 7 bases. The CDR3 extends over 13 amino acids. Germline values: CDR1 SGHAT, CDR2 FQNNGV. The J segment lost 2 bases and the V segment lost 6 bases, leaving 4 bases of the junction unmatched. The CDR3 region has the DNA TGTGCCAGCAGTCCCGACAGGGCCTACGAGCAGTACTTC. Translated, it gives CASSPDRAYEQYF.

This chain joins TRBV28 and TRBJ2-1; D perhaps matches TRBD2 (5 bases). The V and J ends lost 6 bases and 1 base respectively, with 19 bases between them. The CDR3 loop spans 17 amino acids. Germline CDR1 and CDR2: MDHEN and SYDVKM. Here the CDR3 reads CASRTLALGRSYNEQFF. The CDR3 DNA reads TGTGCCAGCAGAACGCTAGCTTTAGGGAGATCCTACAATGAGCAGTTCTTC.

V is TRBV5-1 and J is TRBJ2-7, with D maybe TRBD2 (6 bases). Germline CDR1 and CDR2: SGHRS and YFSETQ. CDR3 size: 15 residues. Trimming left V 3 bases short and J 3 bases short, with 16 bases between. The CDR3 loop reads CASSSGPTRGYEQYF. CDR3 coding DNA: TGCGCCAGCAGCTCAGGACCCACGCGGGGCTACGAGCAGTACTTC.

This clone occurred once. This chain links TRBV19 with TRBJ2-1; 9 nucleotides agree with TRBD1. In germline, CDR1 is LNHDA, CDR2 SQIVND (reference sequence). V dropped 8 bases and J dropped 0; count of bases not matched to a gene: 11. This CDR3 comprises 17 residues. CDR3 region: CASSPYRGPSSYNEQFF. The CDR3 DNA follows: TGTGCCAGTTCTCCGTACAGGGGGCCAAGCTCCTACAATGAGCAGTTCTTC.

This clone has only one observation. The J gene is TRBJ1-1, the V gene TRBV19; D remains unclear. V was pared by 5 bases and J by 7 bases, with 14 bases between. Germline V lookup: CDR1 LNHDA, CDR2 SQIVND (reference sequence). This CDR3 has 13 residues. The CDR3 sequence: CASSPRFELEAFF. CDR3 nucleotides: TGTGCCAGTAGTCCACGGTTTGAGCTTGAAGCTTTCTTT.

The chain employs TRBV4-1 and TRBJ2-7; D unclear. Germline loops: CDR1 MGHRA, CDR2 YSYEKL. CDR3 length: 14 amino acids. The ends were cut back, 0 bases at V and 5 bases at J, with 11 bases in the middle. The CDR3 region has the DNA TGCGCCAGCAGCCAAGATGCAGTTTTGGACGAGCAGTACTTC. Its protein product is CASSQDAVLDEQYF.

The CDR3, as DNA: TGTGCCAGCAGCCCCAAACAGGGTGGTTCCTACAATGAGCAGTTCTTC. Protein product: CASSPKQGGSYNEQFF. The chain recombines TRBV3-1 (or the pseudogene TRBV3-2) with TRBJ2-1, with a possible D match to TRBD1 (6 bases). Germline-derived CDR1 and CDR2 are LGHDT and YNNKEL (reference sequence). V was shortened by 4 bases and J by 1 base, with 14 bases between the two germline ends. The CDR3 is 16 amino acids.

J is TRBJ1-6 and V is TRBV19; 10 bases agree with TRBD1. V lost 7 bases and J lost 9; bases outside the gene matches: 6. The germline V gene encodes CDR1 LNHDA and CDR2 SQIVND (reference sequence). The CDR3 totals 14 residues. As DNA, the CDR3 is TGTGCCAGTACCCCGGGACAGGGGCTTTCACCCCTCCACTTT. It is translated as CASTPGQGLSPLHF.

The chain is built from TRBV29-1 and TRBJ2-7; TRBD1 matches 7 bases. Germline V lookup: CDR1 SQVTM, CDR2 ANQGSEA. This CDR3 has 11 residues. J gave up 6 bases and V 6 bases, and 5 bases lay outside the gene matches. The CDR3 sequence: CSVKTGPEQYF. The CDR3 coding sequence is TGCAGCGTAAAGACAGGGCCCGAGCAGTACTTC.

This clone is a singleton in its sample. The gene calls are TRBV13 and TRBJ2-7, with 15 positions matching TRBD2. The germline gives CDR1 PRHDT, CDR2 FYEKMQ (reference sequence). V dropped 3 bases and J dropped 7; count of bases not matched to a gene: 4. This CDR3 contains 15 residues. CDR3 nucleotides: TGTGCCAGCAGCTTGGGACTAGCGGGAGGTCTAGAGCAGTACTTC. Residues: CASSLGLAGGLEQYF.

This chain uses TRBV12-5 with TRBJ1-2; 7 bases are shared with TRBD1. The trim removed 6 bases at V and 3 bases at J, leaving 4 bases unmatched. Germline V gene lookup returns CDR1 LGHNT and CDR2 FRNRAP. The CDR3 length is 13 residues. The CDR3 DNA sequence: TGTGCTAGTGGGGGGACAGCCCACTATGGCTACACCTTC. Translated, it gives CASGGTAHYGYTF.

V and J are TRBV18 and TRBJ1-1, with TRBD1 matching over 7 bases. Trimming took 8 bases from V and 3 from J; bases not matched to a gene: 6. There are 13 residues in the CDR3. Germline assignment: CDR1 KGHSH and CDR2 LQKENI. This chain's CDR3 is CASRRDRDTEAFF. For the CDR3, the DNA is TGTGCCAGCCGGCGAGACAGGGACACTGAAGCTTTCTTT.

In this sample, this clone turned up once. V usage is TRBV6-5 and J usage is TRBJ2-7, with 8 bases that match TRBD1. CDR3 size: 14 residues. Germline CDR1 is MNHEY and CDR2 is SVGAGI. V gave up 6 bases and J gave up 5 bases; unmatched junction bases: 9. CDR3 sequence: CASRRGQGVHEQYF. The CDR3 DNA is TGTGCCAGCAGACGCGGACAGGGAGTACACGAGCAGTACTTC.

The chain links TRBV7-2 to TRBJ2-3, with 8 bases that match TRBD1. CDR3 length: 15 amino acids. With V trimmed by 5 bases and J by 5 bases, 9 bases remained unmatched. CDR1 SGHTA and CDR2 FQGNSA come from the germline V gene. CDR3 loop: CASSPRDRGRDTQYF. The CDR3 DNA follows: TGTGCCAGCAGCCCCCGAGACAGGGGAAGAGATACGCAGTATTTT.

For the CDR3, the DNA is TGTGCCAGCAGCTTAGGTAGTGACACAGATACGCAGTATTTT. Translated: CASSLGSDTDTQYF. J is TRBJ2-3 and V is TRBV11-3; no definite D call. The length of the CDR3 is 14 residues. Trimming removed 1 base from V and 2 bases from J, with 7 bases in between. Germline CDR1 and CDR2: SGHNT and YENEEA.

The chain employs TRBV29-1 and TRBJ1-2; D is undetermined. Germline V gene lookup returns CDR1 SQVTM and CDR2 ANQGSEA. V gave up 5 bases and J gave up 2 bases, with 6 bases separating them. This CDR3 has 11 amino acids. The CDR3 here is CSVLRNYGYTF. CDR3 sequence (DNA): TGCAGCGTTCTACGGAACTATGGCTACACCTTC.

The chain combines TRBV7-2 with TRBJ2-3, with 8 bases lining up with TRBD2. The V and J ends lost 5 bases and 3 bases, in that order; junction bases with no gene match: 7. From germline, CDR1 is SGHTA and CDR2 FQGNSA. The CDR3 contains 15 residues. DNA of the CDR3: TGTGCCAGCAGCATAGATAGCGGGATGACAGATACGCAGTATTTT. Its translation: CASSIDSGMTDTQYF.

This clone was recorded only once. The rearrangement joins TRBV27 to TRBJ2-4, with a weak D call TRBD2 (5 bases). The CDR3 totals 10 residues. V was clipped by 8 bases and J by 15 bases, with 14 bases between them. Germline CDR1 and CDR2: MNHEY and SMNVEV (reference sequence). CDR3 nucleotides: TGTGCCAGCGGCCTCGGGGATCGGTACTTC. Its protein product is CASGLGDRYF.

The J gene is TRBJ2-5, the V gene TRBV15; D unresolved. Trimming pared 2 bases from V and 3 bases from J, leaving 4 bases between. The CDR3 has 12 residues. Germline assignment: CDR1 LNHNV and CDR2 YYDKDF (reference sequence). The CDR3 spells CATSRSEETQYF. The CDR3, as DNA: TGTGCCACCAGCAGATCGGAAGAGACCCAGTACTTC.

The chain links TRBV27 to TRBJ1-1; maybe TRBD1 (5 bases). The germline V and J ends were trimmed by 6 bases and 6 bases, with 14 bases remaining between them. The V gene's germline CDR1 is MNHEY and CDR2 SMNVEV (reference sequence). CDR3 length: 13 amino acids. CDR3 nucleotides: TGTGCCAGCAGCCCATCCTACAGGTCTGAAGCTTTCTTT. Encoded protein: CASSPSYRSEAFF.